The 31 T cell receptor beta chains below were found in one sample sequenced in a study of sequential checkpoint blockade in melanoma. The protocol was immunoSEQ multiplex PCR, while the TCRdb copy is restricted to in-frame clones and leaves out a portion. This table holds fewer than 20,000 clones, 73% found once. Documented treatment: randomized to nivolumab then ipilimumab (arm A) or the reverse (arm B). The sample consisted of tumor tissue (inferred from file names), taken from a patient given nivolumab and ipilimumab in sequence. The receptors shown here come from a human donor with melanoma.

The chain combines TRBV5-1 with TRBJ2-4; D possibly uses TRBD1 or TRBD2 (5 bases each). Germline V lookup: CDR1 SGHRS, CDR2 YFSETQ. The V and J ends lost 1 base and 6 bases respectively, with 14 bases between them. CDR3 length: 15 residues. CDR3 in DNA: TGCGCCAGCAGCTTGTCGGCAGGGAGTAGAAACATTCAGTACTTC. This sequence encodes CASSLSAGSRNIQYF.

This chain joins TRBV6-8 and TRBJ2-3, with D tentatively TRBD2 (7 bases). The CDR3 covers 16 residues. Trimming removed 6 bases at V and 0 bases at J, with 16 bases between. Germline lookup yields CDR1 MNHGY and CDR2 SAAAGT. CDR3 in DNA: TGTGCCAGCAGCAACTTAGGGGGGGGTAGCACAGATACGCAGTATTTT. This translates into CASSNLGGGSTDTQYF.

The CDR3 DNA reads as TGTGCCTGGAGTGCGACTAGATACGAGCAGTACTTC. It translates to CAWSATRYEQYF. V is TRBV30 and J is TRBJ2-7; D is perhaps TRBD2 (6 bases). Germline CDR1 GTSNPN, CDR2 SVGIG (reference sequence). The V end was cut by 1 base, the J end by 4 bases, with 8 bases between. This CDR3 has 12 amino acids.

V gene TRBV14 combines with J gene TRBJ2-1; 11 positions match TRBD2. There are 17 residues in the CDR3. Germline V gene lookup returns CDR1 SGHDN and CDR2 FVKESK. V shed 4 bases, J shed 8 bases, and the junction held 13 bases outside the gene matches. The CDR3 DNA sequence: TGTGCCAGCAGCCCCCTGGAGGGTAGCGGGAGGGTAGATGAGCAGTTCTTC. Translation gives CASSPLEGSGRVDEQFF.

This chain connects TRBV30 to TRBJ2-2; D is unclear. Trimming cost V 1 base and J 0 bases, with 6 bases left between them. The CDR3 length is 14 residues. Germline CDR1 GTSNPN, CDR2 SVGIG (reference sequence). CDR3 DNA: TGTGCCTGGAGTGGATCCACGAACACCGGGGAGCTGTTTTTT. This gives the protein CAWSGSTNTGELFF. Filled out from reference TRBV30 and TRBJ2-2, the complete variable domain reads SQTIHQWPATLVQPVGSPLSLECTVEGTSNPNLYWYRQAAGRGLQLLFYSVGIGQISSEVPQNLSASRPQDRQFILSSKKLLLSDSGFYLCAWSGSTNTGELFFGEGSRLTVL.

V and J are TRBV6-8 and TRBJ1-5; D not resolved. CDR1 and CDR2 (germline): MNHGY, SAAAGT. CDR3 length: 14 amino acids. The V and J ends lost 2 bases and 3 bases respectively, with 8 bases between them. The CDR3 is CASSYGGLNQPQHF. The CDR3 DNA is TGTGCCAGCAGTTACGGAGGTCTCAATCAGCCCCAGCATTTT.

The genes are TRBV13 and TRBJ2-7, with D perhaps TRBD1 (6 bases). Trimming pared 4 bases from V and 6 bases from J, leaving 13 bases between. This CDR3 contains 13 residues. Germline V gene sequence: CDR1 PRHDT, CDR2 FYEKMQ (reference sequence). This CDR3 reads CASSSGQGIEQYF. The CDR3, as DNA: TGTGCCAGCAGCTCCGGGCAGGGGATCGAGCAGTACTTC.

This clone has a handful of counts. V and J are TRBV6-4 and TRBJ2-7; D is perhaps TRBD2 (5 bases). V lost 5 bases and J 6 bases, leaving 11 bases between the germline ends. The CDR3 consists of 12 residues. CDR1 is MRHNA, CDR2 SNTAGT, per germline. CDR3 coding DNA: TGTGCCAGCAGTTTGAGGGCCCCCGAGCAGTACTTC. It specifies CASSLRAPEQYF.

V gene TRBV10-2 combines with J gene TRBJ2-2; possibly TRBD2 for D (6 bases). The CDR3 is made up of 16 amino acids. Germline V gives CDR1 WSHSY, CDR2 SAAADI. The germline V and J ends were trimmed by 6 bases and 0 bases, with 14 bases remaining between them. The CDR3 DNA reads TGCGCCAGCAGCGTCGGACTAACACCGAACACCGGGGAGCTGTTTTTT. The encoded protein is CASSVGLTPNTGELFF.

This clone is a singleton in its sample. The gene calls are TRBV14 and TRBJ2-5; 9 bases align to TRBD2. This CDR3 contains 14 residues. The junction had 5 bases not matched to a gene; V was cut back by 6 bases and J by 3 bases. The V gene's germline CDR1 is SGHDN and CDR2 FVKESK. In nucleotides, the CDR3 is TGTGCCAGCAGGTCTAGCGGGAACAAAGAGACCCAGTACTTC. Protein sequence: CASRSSGNKETQYF.

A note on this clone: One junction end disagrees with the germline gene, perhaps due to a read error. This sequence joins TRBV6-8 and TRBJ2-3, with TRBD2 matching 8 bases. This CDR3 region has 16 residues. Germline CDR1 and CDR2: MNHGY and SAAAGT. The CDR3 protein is CASSDSPSGSTDTQYF. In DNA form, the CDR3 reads TGTGCCAGCAGTGACTCCCCTAGCGGGAGCACAGATACGCAGTATTTT.

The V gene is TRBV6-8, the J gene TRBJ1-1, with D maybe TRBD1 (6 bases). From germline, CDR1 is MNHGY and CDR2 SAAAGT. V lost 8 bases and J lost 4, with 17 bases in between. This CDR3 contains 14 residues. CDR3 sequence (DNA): TGTGCCAGCCGACAGGAGGTGTTGGGCACTGAAGCTTTCTTT. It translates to CASRQEVLGTEAFF.

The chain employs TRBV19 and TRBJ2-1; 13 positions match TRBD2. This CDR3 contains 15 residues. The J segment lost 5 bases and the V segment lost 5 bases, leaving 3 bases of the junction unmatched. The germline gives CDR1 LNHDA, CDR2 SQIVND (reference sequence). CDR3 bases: TGTGCCAGTAGTCCGGGACTAGCGGGGCACAATGAGCAGTTCTTC. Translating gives CASSPGLAGHNEQFF.

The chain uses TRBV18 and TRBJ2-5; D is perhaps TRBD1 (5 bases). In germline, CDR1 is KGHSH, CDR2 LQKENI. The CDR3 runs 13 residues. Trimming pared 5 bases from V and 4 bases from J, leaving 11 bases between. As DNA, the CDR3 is TGTGCCAGCTCATCGCAGGGTCGAGAGACCCAGTACTTC. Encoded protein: CASSSQGRETQYF.

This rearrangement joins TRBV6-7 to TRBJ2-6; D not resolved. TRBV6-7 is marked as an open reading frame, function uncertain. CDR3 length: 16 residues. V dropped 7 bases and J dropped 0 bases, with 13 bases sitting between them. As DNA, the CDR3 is TGTGCCAGCAACCTACAGCGAAACTCTGGGGCCAACGTCCTGACTTTC. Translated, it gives CASNLQRNSGANVLTF.

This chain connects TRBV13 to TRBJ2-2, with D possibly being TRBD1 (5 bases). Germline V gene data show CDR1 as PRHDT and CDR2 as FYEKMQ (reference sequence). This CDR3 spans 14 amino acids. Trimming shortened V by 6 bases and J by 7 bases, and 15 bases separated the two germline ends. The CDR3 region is CASRSTAQHGELFF. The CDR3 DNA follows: TGTGCCAGCAGGTCGACAGCCCAGCACGGGGAGCTGTTTTTT.

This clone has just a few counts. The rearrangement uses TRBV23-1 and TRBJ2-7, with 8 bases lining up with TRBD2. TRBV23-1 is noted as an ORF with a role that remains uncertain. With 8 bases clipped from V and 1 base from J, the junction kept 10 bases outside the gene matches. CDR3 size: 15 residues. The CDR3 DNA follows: TGCGCCAGCGGCCTGGGGGCGGGAGGATCCTACGAGCAGTACTTC. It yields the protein CASGLGAGGSYEQYF.

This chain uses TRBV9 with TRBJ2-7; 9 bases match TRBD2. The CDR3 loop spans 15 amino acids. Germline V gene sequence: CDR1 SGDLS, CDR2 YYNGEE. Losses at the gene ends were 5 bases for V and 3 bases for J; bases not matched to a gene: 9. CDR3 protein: CASSEGAGGLYEQYF. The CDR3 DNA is TGTGCCAGCAGTGAAGGAGCGGGAGGCCTCTACGAGCAGTACTTC.

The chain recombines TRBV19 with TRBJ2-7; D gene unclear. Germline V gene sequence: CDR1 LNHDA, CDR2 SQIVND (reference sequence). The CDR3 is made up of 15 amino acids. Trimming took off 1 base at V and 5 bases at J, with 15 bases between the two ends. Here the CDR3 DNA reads TGTGCCAGTAGTATAGGCCCAACGATAGTCCACGAGCAGTACTTC. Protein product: CASSIGPTIVHEQYF.

CDR3 protein: CASSLAAPSTDTQYF. The CDR3 DNA follows: TGTGCCAGCTCACTAGCGGCCCCTAGCACAGATACGCAGTATTTT. V gene TRBV18 combines with J gene TRBJ2-3, with D possibly being TRBD2 (6 bases). This CDR3 region has 15 residues. The germline gives CDR1 KGHSH, CDR2 LQKENI. Trimming cost V 4 bases and J 0 bases, with 11 bases left between them.

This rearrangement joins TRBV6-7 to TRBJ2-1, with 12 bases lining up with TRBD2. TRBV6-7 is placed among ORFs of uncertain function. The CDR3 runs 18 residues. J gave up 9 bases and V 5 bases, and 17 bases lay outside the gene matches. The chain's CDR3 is CASSEPSGRARAWGEQFF. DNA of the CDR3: TGTGCCAGCAGTGAACCTAGCGGGAGGGCCCGGGCCTGGGGTGAGCAGTTCTTC.

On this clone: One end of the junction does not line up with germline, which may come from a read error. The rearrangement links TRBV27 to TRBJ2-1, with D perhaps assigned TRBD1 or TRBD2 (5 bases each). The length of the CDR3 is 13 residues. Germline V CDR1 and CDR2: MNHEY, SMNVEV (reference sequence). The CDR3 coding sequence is TGTGCCACCAGTTTGGGGGTGGCGGGTGAGCAGTTCTTC. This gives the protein CATSLGVAGEQFF.

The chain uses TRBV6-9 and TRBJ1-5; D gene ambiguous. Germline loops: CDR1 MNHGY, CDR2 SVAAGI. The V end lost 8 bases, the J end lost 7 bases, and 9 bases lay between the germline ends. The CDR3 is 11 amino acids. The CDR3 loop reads CASEEGQPQHF. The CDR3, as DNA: TGTGCCAGCGAGGAGGGCCAGCCCCAGCATTTT.

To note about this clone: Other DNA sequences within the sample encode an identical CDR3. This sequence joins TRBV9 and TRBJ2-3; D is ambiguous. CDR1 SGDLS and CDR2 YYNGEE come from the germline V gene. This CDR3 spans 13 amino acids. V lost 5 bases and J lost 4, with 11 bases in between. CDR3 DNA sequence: TGTGCCAGCAGTATTCAGAGGTCAGATACGCAGTATTTT. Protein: CASSIQRSDTQYF.

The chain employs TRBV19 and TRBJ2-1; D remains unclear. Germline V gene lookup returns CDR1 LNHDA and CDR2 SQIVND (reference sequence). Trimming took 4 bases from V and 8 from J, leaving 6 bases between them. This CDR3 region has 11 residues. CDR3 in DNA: TGTGCCAGTAGTACGCACTATGAGCAGTTCTTC. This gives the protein CASSTHYEQFF.

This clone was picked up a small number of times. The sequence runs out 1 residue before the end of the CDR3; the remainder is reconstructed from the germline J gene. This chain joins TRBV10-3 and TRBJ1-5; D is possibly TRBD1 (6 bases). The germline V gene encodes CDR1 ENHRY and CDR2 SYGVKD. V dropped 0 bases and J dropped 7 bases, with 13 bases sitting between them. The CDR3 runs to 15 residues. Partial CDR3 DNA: TGTGCCATCAGTGAGTCCGGAACAGGGTTCCAGCCCCAGCAT. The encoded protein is CAISESGTGFQPQH. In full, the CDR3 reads CAISESGTGFQPQHF.

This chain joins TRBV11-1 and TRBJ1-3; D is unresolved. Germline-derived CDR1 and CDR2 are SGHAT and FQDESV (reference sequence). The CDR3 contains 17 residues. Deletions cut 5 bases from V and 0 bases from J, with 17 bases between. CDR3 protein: CASSPQTTVNSGNTIYF. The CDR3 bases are TGTGCCAGCAGCCCCCAGACGACGGTAAACTCTGGAAACACCATATATTTT.

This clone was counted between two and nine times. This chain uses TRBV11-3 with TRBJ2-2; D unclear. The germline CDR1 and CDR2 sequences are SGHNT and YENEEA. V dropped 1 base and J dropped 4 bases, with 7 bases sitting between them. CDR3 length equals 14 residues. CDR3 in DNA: TGTGCCAGCAGCTTAGTGGTGAGCACCGGGGAGCTGTTTTTT. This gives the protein CASSLVVSTGELFF.

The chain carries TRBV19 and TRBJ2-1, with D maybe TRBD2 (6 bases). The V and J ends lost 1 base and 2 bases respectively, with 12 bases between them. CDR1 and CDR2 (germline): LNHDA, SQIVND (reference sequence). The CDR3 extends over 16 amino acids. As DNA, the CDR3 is TGTGCCAGTAGTATAGCCGGGAGCGCCGCCTACAATGAGCAGTTCTTC. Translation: CASSIAGSAAYNEQFF.

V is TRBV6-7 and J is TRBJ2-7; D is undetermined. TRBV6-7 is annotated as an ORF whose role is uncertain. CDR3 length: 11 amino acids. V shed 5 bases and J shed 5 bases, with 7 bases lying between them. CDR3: CASSGRDEQYF. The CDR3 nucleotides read TGTGCCAGCAGTGGTCGAGACGAGCAGTACTTC.

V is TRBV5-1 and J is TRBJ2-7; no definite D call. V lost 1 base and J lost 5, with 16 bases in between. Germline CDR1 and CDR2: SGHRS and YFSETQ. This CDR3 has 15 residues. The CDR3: CASSLKLRGVHEQYF. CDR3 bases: TGCGCCAGCAGCTTGAAGCTGAGAGGAGTTCACGAGCAGTACTTC.